The T cell receptor (beta chain) described here comes from a study of blood T cell repertoires in COVID-19 (dated by TCRdb to the early 2020s). Background for the entire study: Samples covering the acute and convalescent phases of COVID-19 were provided by collaborators in the United States, Italy and Spain. The material from the prospective study consisted of cDNA or gDNA derived from T cells, B-cell-depleted T cells, or PBMCs. Where HLA class I and class II types were available, the types were taken from metadata supplied by the sample provider, not from assay-based typing. The samples were drawn from two sources: the first 160 participants of the ongoing ImmuneRACE study, and 1,000 to 1,500 subjects contributed by 6 global collaborators. Nearly every sample came with metadata listing a de-identified subject ID, COVID-19 status, age in years and sex. Subjects who had been exposed to COVID-19, were actively infected with it, or had recovered from it provided the deeply sampled blood TCRbeta repertoires that made up the dataset. The repertoires were released in a freely available public database intended as a resource for research on the immune response to SARS-CoV-2. The investigation overall reported the following: Clinical and demographic metadata were provided uncurated, with the amount varying by source and participant.

V gives up 5 bases and J gives up 7 bases, and the segment between their germline ends measures 11 bases. The CDR3 holds 13 amino acids from the cysteine to the phenylalanine. Here the CDR3 DNA is all that survives: 39 bases in frame from base 1. Remarks on this clone: Its specific antigen is unknown. The input lacks base qualities; no much larger clone sits a single base away.

TCRbeta CDR3 regions were amplified from genomic DNA using the immunoSEQ Assay, a bias-controlled multiplex PCR. The study's processing was this. Nucleated cell counts per sample were estimated from amplification of reference gene primers within the assay. To quantify the absolute abundance of each unique TCRbeta CDR3 rearrangement, sequence reads were collapsed and filtered. For each sample, productive Simpson clonality was calculated by taking the square root of Simpson's diversity index across productive rearrangements. TCRdb limited this immuneACCESS table to in-frame rearrangements with V and J called. A share of clones is missing; checked studies link under half to unresolved V genes, and the rest is unexplained. That table supplies the V and J calls and clone size; D and trimming were determined from the DNA. The sample table lists around 310,000 clones, around 90% of them with a count of one. In total, the top ten clones hold about 1% of the sample.

One collaborating source in Seattle enrolled patients while the patients were actively infected and followed the patients over time throughout the course of disease. Whole blood was collected in K2EDTA tubes by collaborating institutions according to the institutions' own protocols. For TCRbeta analysis, collaborators shipped samples as frozen whole blood, isolated PBMCs, or DNA extracted from either of those sample types. The TCR originated in a woman in her 40s with COVID-19, enrolled during active disease. The sample was peripheral blood. This receptor chain uses TRBV12-3 or TRBV12-4 and TRBJ2-2; a weak D assignment points to TRBD1 (6 bases agree). The CDR3 here reads CASSGHRVGELFF. The base sequence is TGTGCCAGCAGTGGCCACAGGGTCGGGGAGCTGTTTTTT.